These T cell receptor beta chains were read from a single sample in a study of metastatic and nonmetastatic thyroid tumors. TCRdb used MiXCR to call clones anew from the PCR reads. The data show around 40,000 clones, with approximately 18% seen just once and 6.2% held by the top ten. Material: blood. The receptor set was obtained from a male donor with papillary thyroid cancer or a benign thyroid nodule (not recorded which). Some clones in this sample may be carry-over from other donors' samples. The CDR3 runs from the conserved cysteine through the conserved F or W. The D gene is left open where the match is weak. The listing skips clone size in some rows; elsewhere it reads once, few, many or a size class.

>TRBD1|many|TRBJ2-7|TRBV7-8
CASSLVGQGGYEQYF
TGTGCCAGCAGCTTAGTCGGACAGGGAGGCTACGAGCAGTACTTC
>.|few|TRBJ1-2|TRBV20-1
CSAPTGSTNYGYTF
TGCAGTGCTCCCACAGGCTCGACTAACTATGGCTACACCTTC
>.|.|TRBJ1-1|TRBV5-1
CASSSTVVNTEAFF
TGCGCCAGCAGCTCAACAGTGGTGAACACTGAAGCTTTCTTT
>TRBD1|.|TRBJ2-7|TRBV27
CASSFPDRGSEQYF
TGTGCCAGCAGTTTCCCGGACAGGGGTAGCGAGCAGTACTTC
>TRBD2|.|TRBJ2-7|TRBV20-1
CSASGGLAGIYEQYF
TGCAGTGCTAGTGGGGGACTAGCGGGAATCTACGAGCAGTACTTC
>.|.|TRBJ1-3|TRBV7-8
CASILKGWEYSGNTIYF
TGCGCCAGCATCCTAAAGGGGTGGGAGTACTCTGGAAACACCATATATTTT
>TRBD2|few|TRBJ2-1|TRBV2
CASTVAGGRDEQFF
TGTGCCAGCACCGTAGCGGGGGGGCGGGATGAGCAGTTCTTC
>.|.|TRBJ2-7|TRBV6-6
CASSYTGSSYEQYF
TGTGCCAGCAGTTATACAGGTTCCTCCTACGAGCAGTACTTC
>TRBD1|many|TRBJ2-1|TRBV29-1
CSVFGQGSYNEQFF
TGCAGCGTTTTTGGACAGGGCTCCTACAATGAGCAGTTCTTC
>TRBD1|few|TRBJ1-6|TRBV6-4
CASSDGTDNSPLHF
TGTGCCAGCAGTGACGGGACAGATAATTCACCCCTCCACTTT
>TRBD2|.|TRBJ2-7|TRBV5-1
CASSLSGDSYEQYF
TGCGCCAGCAGCCTCAGCGGGGACTCCTACGAGCAGTACTTC
>.|many|TRBJ2-5|TRBV6-1
CASSKTGGGGETQYF
TGTGCCAGCTCAAAAACCGGGGGAGGTGGGGAGACCCAGTACTTC
>.|.|TRBJ1-1|TRBV5-4
CASSHPLGGDTEAFF
TGTGCCAGCAGCCACCCATTGGGGGGGGACACTGAAGCTTTCTTT
>.|.|TRBJ2-1|TRBV5-6
CASNFGMGGGEQFF
TGTGCCAGCAACTTTGGGATGGGAGGGGGTGAGCAGTTCTTC
>.|.|TRBJ1-2|TRBV7-9
CASSLGLVNYGYTF
TGTGCCAGCAGCTTAGGGCTCGTCAACTATGGCTACACCTTC
>TRBD1|many|TRBJ1-5|TRBV18
CASSPKGQNSNQPQHF
TGTGCCAGCTCACCTAAGGGACAGAATAGCAATCAGCCCCAGCATTTT
>.|few|TRBJ1-6|TRBV6-5
CASSYSIGTVDSPLHF
TGTGCCAGCAGTTACTCGATAGGGACGGTGGATTCACCCCTCCACTTT
>.|many|TRBJ1-5|TRBV5-5
CASSLGGANWNQPQHF
TGTGCCAGCAGCCTCGGGGGGGCTAACTGGAATCAGCCCCAGCATTTT
>.|many|TRBJ2-1|TRBV2
CASEDGSKNEQFF
TGTGCCAGCGAGGACGGGAGTAAAAATGAGCAGTTCTTC
>.|many|TRBJ1-2|TRBV7-9
CASSSNAGDGYTF
TGTGCCAGCAGCTCGAACGCAGGGGATGGCTACACCTTC
>.|many|TRBJ1-1|TRBV29-1
CSVALGGGIMNTEAFF
TGCAGCGTCGCCCTGGGCGGGGGGATCATGAACACTGAAGCTTTCTTT
>TRBD2|many|TRBJ2-3|TRBV27
CASSRRLAGGGRTDTQYF
TGTGCCAGCAGTCGCAGACTAGCGGGGGGGGGGCGCACAGATACGCAGTATTTT
>TRBD2|many|TRBJ2-7|TRBV19
CASSLAGKNEQYF
TGTGCCAGTAGTTTAGCGGGTAAGAACGAGCAGTACTTC
>TRBD2|many|TRBJ2-2|TRBV6-4
CASTSGDTGELFF
TGTGCCAGCACTAGCGGGGACACCGGGGAGCTGTTTTTT
>.|many|TRBJ2-1|TRBV13
CASSFPDPRNEQFF
TGTGCCAGCAGCTTTCCGGACCCTCGGAATGAGCAGTTCTTC
>TRBD1|many|TRBJ1-4|TRBV29-1
CSVGGGHSTNEKLFF
TGCAGCGTTGGAGGGGGCCATTCAACTAATGAAAAACTGTTTTTT
>.|.|TRBJ2-7|TRBV30
CAWSKTGSYEQYF
TGTGCCTGGAGTAAGACCGGCTCCTACGAGCAGTACTTC
>TRBD1|many|TRBJ2-3|TRBV5-1
CASSYGQGLGTDTQYF
TGCGCCAGCAGCTACGGACAGGGACTTGGCACAGATACGCAGTATTTT
>.|few|TRBJ2-7|TRBV19
CVGSIEDSSYEQYF
TGTGTCGGTAGTATAGAGGACAGCTCCTACGAGCAGTACTTC
>TRBD1|.|TRBJ2-4|TRBV14
CASSPRTGVDDIQYF
TGTGCCAGCAGCCCGCGGACAGGGGTTGATGACATTCAGTACTTC
>TRBD1|many|TRBJ1-2|TRBV6-1
CASRIQGALGYTF
TGTGCCAGCAGAATTCAGGGGGCGCTGGGCTACACCTTC
>.|many|TRBJ2-5|TRBV5-1
CASSLQDQETQYF
TGCGCCAGCAGCTTGCAGGACCAAGAGACCCAGTACTTC
>.|.|TRBJ1-2|TRBV11-3
CASSLGTNYGYTF
TGTGCCAGCAGCCTGGGGACTAACTATGGCTACACCTTC
>.|many|TRBJ2-5|TRBV5-1
CASSLGAGRRVETQYF
TGCGCCAGCAGCTTGGGGGCAGGAAGGCGGGTGGAGACCCAGTACTTC
>.|.|TRBJ2-7|TRBV19
CASRQGPASYEQYF
TGTGCCAGTAGACAGGGTCCCGCCTCCTACGAGCAGTACTTC
>.|many|TRBJ1-1|TRBV13
CASSLGQGGGTEAFF
TGTGCCAGCAGCTTAGGGCAGGGTGGAGGGACTGAAGCTTTCTTT
>.|many|TRBJ1-2|TRBV9
CASSVAGGSYGYTF
TGTGCCAGCAGCGTAGCCGGGGGCAGCTATGGCTACACCTTC
>.|many|TRBJ2-7|TRBV5-5
CASSFETGYSYEQYF
TGTGCCAGCAGCTTCGAAACAGGGTACTCCTACGAGCAGTACTTC
>.|.|TRBJ2-7|TRBV7-9
CASSCIFLPWQYF
TGTGCCAGCAGCTGTATCTTCCTGCCGTGGCAGTACTTC
>.|many|TRBJ2-5|TRBV6-1
CASSELASSQTQYF
TGTGCCAGCAGTGAACTTGCTAGCTCCCAGACCCAGTACTTC
>.|.|TRBJ2-3|TRBV18
CASSPRRSTDTQYF
TGTGCCAGCTCACCTAGACGGTCCACAGATACGCAGTATTTT
>.|many|TRBJ2-3|TRBV9
CASSVGTVGKDTQYF
TGTGCCAGCAGCGTAGGGACAGTAGGAAAAGATACGCAGTATTTT